The 13 T cell receptor beta chains below come from one sample, sequenced in a study of cytomegalovirus exposure and HLA in healthy donors. In the PCR, 60 Vbeta and 13 Jbeta primers were used. Profiling relied on immunoSEQ multiplex PCR, and the TCRdb table lists in-frame clones only, not all of them. Of about 180,000 clones listed, about 75% are singletons. Source material: PBMCs. The origin of the receptors is a female donor in good health and CMV-seronegative.

This chain joins TRBV7-6 and TRBJ1-2; no clear D gene. V was cut by 1 base and J by 9 bases, with 15 bases left in between. CDR1 is SGHVS, CDR2 FNYEAQ, per germline. CDR3 size: 14 residues. The CDR3 loop reads CASSLDRGRASYTF. For the CDR3, the DNA is TGTGCCAGCAGCTTAGACAGAGGGAGAGCTAGCTACACCTTC.

The chain combines TRBV7-2 with TRBJ1-5, with D unclear. This CDR3 is 12 amino acids long. Germline-derived CDR1 and CDR2 are SGHTA and FQGNSA. V was trimmed by 1 base and J by 9 bases, leaving 7 bases between them. CDR3 in DNA: TGTGCCAGCAGCTTAGGTGCGGGGCCCCAGCATTTT. Amino acids: CASSLGAGPQHF.

This clone turned up a few times. The CDR3 DNA follows: TGTGCCAGCAGTCCAGGGGGGACTCACACAGATACGCAGTATTTT. It is translated as CASSPGGTHTDTQYF. This chain joins TRBV6-4 and TRBJ2-3, with D possibly matching TRBD1 (7 bases). Germline CDR1 MRHNA, CDR2 SNTAGT. V was trimmed by 5 bases and J by 2 bases, leaving 14 bases between them. This CDR3 region has 15 residues.

The chain employs TRBV7-9 and TRBJ2-3; the match to TRBD2 covers 10 bases. V shed 5 bases, J shed 7 bases, and the junction held 9 bases outside the gene matches. The CDR3 contains 15 residues. Per the germline V gene, CDR1 is SEHNR and CDR2 is FQNEAQ (reference sequence). CDR3 DNA: TGTGCCAGCAGCAATAGCGGGGGGACCAAGCATACGCAGTATTTT. It translates to CASSNSGGTKHTQYF.

The J gene is TRBJ1-2, the V gene TRBV10-3; D might be TRBD1 (5 bases). Germline-derived CDR1 and CDR2 are ENHRY and SYGVKD. This CDR3 region has 14 residues. The V end lost 4 bases, the J end lost 2 bases, and 11 bases lay between the germline ends. The CDR3 reads CAISGWRGNYGYTF. CDR3 DNA sequence: TGTGCCATCAGTGGATGGCGGGGCAACTATGGCTACACCTTC.

This clone was seen just once. The chain uses TRBV28 and TRBJ2-3, with 11 bases identical to TRBD2. From germline, CDR1 is MDHEN and CDR2 SYDVKM. Trimming removed 5 bases from V and 10 bases from J; junction bases left unmatched: 8. There are 14 residues in the CDR3. CDR3 DNA sequence: TGTGCCAGCAGTCGAACTAGCGGGAGAGGTGCGCAGTATTTT. Translating it yields CASSRTSGRGAQYF.

The chain joins TRBV6-6 to TRBJ2-1; no clear D. This CDR3 comprises 16 residues. V lost 2 bases and J 0 bases, leaving 11 bases between the germline ends. Germline CDR1 MNHNY, CDR2 SVGAGI (reference sequence). CDR3 loop: CASSYPVLSSYNEQFF. DNA of the CDR3: TGTGCCAGCAGTTACCCCGTACTTAGCTCCTACAATGAGCAGTTCTTC.

The sample holds one count of this clone. This chain links TRBV6-5 with TRBJ2-2, with 8 nucleotides matching TRBD2. CDR3 length: 15 amino acids. V dropped 6 bases and J dropped 6; count of bases not matched to a gene: 9. Germline V lookup: CDR1 MNHEY, CDR2 SVGAGI. The CDR3 DNA sequence: TGTGCCAGCAGGGGCTCCGGGAGGGGCGCCGGGGAGCTGTTTTTT. Protein sequence: CASRGSGRGAGELFF.

The chain links TRBV5-1 to TRBJ2-5; D unresolved. CDR3 size: 15 residues. V lost 4 bases and J 5 bases, leaving 18 bases between the germline ends. Germline V gene sequence: CDR1 SGHRS, CDR2 YFSETQ. The DNA for the CDR3 is TGCGCCAGCAGCCAAACCCCCGATAAGAGGGAGACCCAGTACTTC. Encoded protein: CASSQTPDKRETQYF. Filled out from reference TRBV5-1 and TRBJ2-5, the complete variable domain reads KAGVTQTPRYLIKTRGQQVTLSCSPISGHRSVSWYQQTPGQGLQFLFEYFSETQRNKGNFPGRFSGRQFSNSRSEMNVSTLELGDSALYLCASSQTPDKRETQYFGPGTRLLVL.

The CDR3 loop is CASSFRTENTEAFF. The CDR3 DNA follows: TGTGCCAGCAGCTTCCGGACAGAGAACACTGAAGCTTTCTTT. This rearrangement joins TRBV9 to TRBJ1-1, with a tentative D call TRBD1 (6 bases). Between the trimmed V and J ends, which lost 4 bases and 1 base, there was a span of 11 bases. Germline CDR1 and CDR2: SGDLS and YYNGEE. This CDR3 region has 14 residues.

V usage is TRBV28 and J usage is TRBJ2-7; D is possibly TRBD2 (5 bases). The germline V and J ends were trimmed by 5 bases and 2 bases, with 10 bases remaining between them. Germline values: CDR1 MDHEN, CDR2 SYDVKM. The CDR3 is 13 residues long. The DNA for the CDR3 is TGTGCCAGCAGTATGGGGAGTCCCTACGAGCAGTACTTC. It is translated as CASSMGSPYEQYF. Looking up the rest from reference TRBV28 and TRBJ2-7 gives the full variable domain: DVKVTQSSRYLVKRTGEKVFLECVQDMDHENMFWYRQDPGLGLRLIYFSYDVKMKEKGDIPEGYSVSREKKERFSLILESASTNQTSMYLCASSMGSPYEQYFGPGTRLTVT.

The chain employs TRBV19 and TRBJ1-3, with D possibly TRBD1 on 5 matching bases. This CDR3 spans 15 amino acids. V was shortened by 3 bases and J by 1 base, with 10 bases between the two germline ends. The germline CDR1 and CDR2 sequences are LNHDA and SQIVND (reference sequence). The CDR3: CASSMGLPSGNTIYF. Written as DNA, the CDR3 is TGTGCCAGTAGTATGGGGCTCCCTTCTGGAAACACCATATATTTT.

V usage is TRBV7-8 and J usage is TRBJ2-7, with 9 bases identical to TRBD1. J lost 3 bases, V lost 5 bases, and 8 bases had no gene match. Germline loops: CDR1 SGHVS, CDR2 FQNEAQ. The CDR3 is 15 residues long. DNA for the CDR3: TGTGCCAGCAGCCCCACGGACAGGGGCGACTACGAGCAGTACTTC. The encoded protein is CASSPTDRGDYEQYF. The variable domain in full, with the rest retrieved from reference TRBV7-8 and TRBJ2-7, is GAGVSQSPRYKVAKRGQDVALRCDPISGHVSLFWYQQALGQGPEFLTYFQNEAQLDKSGLPSDRFFAERPEGSVSTLKIQRTQQEDSAVYLCASSPTDRGDYEQYFGPGTRLTVT.